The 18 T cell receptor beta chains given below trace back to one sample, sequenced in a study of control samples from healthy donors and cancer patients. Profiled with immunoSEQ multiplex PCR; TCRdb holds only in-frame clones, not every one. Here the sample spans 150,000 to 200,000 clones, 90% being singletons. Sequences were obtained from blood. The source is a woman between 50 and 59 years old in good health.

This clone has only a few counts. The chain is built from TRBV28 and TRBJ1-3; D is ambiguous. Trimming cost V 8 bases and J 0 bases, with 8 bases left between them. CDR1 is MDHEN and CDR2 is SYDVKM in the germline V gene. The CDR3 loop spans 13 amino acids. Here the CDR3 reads CASSDHSGNTIYF. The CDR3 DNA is TGTGCCAGCTCTGATCACTCTGGAAACACCATATATTTT.

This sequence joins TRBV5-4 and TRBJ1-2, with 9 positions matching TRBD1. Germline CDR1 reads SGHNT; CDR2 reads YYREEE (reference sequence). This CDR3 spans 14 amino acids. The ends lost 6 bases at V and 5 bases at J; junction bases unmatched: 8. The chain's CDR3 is CASTKDRGDYGYTF. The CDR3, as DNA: TGTGCCAGCACCAAGGACAGGGGAGATTATGGCTACACCTTC.

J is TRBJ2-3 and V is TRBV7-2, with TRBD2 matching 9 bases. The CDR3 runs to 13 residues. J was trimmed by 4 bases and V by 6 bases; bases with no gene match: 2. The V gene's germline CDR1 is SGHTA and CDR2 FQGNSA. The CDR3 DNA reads TGTGCCAGCAGGTCTAGCGGGGCAGATACGCAGTATTTT. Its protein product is CASRSSGADTQYF.

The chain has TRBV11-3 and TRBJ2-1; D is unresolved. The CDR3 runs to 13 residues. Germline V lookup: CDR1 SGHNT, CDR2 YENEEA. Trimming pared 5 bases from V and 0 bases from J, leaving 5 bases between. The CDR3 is CASSRSSYNEQFF. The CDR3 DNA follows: TGTGCCAGCAGCCGAAGCTCCTACAATGAGCAGTTCTTC. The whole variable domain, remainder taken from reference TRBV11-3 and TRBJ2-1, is EAGVVQSPRYKIIEKKQPVAFWCNPISGHNTLYWYLQNLGQGPELLIRYENEEAVDDSQLPKDRFSAERLKGVDSTLKIQPAELGDSAVYLCASSRSSYNEQFFGPGTRLTVL.

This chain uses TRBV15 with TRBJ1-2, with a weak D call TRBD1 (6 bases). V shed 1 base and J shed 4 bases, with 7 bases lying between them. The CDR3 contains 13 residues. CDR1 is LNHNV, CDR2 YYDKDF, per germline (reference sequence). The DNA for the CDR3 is TGTGCCACCAGCAGAGGACAGGCCTATGGCTACACCTTC. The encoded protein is CATSRGQAYGYTF.

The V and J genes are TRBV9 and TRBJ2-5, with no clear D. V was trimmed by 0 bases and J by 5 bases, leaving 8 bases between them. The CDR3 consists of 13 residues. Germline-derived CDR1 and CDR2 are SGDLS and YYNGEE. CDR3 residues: CASSVEPRETQYF. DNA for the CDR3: TGTGCCAGCAGCGTAGAACCGCGGGAGACCCAGTACTTC.

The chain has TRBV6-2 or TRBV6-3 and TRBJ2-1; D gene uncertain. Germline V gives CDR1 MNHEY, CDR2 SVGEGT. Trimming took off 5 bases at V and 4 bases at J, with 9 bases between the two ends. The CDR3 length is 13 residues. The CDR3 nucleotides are TGTGCCAGCAGTCCCTTGGGGTACAATGAGCAGTTCTTC. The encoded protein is CASSPLGYNEQFF.

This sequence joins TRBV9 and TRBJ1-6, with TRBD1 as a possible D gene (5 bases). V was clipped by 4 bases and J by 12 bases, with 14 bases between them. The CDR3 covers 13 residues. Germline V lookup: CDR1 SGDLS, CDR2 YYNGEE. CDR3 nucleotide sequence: TGTGCCAGCAGCCGGGGGGGGATGCAACCCCTCCACTTT. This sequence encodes CASSRGGMQPLHF.

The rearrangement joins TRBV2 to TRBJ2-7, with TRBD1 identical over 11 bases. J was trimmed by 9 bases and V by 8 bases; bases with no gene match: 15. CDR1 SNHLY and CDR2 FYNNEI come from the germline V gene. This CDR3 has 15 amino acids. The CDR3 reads CASGTPGQGEAMQYF. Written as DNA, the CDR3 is TGTGCCAGCGGAACCCCGGGACAGGGGGAGGCGATGCAGTACTTC.

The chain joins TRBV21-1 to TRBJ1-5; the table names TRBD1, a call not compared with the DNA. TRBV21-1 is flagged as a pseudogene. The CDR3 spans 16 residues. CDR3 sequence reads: CASSKVRPGANQPQHF. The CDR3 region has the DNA TGTGCCAGCAGCAAAGTTAGACCTGGGGCTAATCAGCCCCAGCATTTT.

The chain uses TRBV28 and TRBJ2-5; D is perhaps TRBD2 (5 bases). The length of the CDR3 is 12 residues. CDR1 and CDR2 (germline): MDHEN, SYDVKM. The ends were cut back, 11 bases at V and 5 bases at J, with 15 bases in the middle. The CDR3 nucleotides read TGTGCCTCCAGAGAGGGAGCGGAGACCCAGTACTTC. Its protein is CASREGAETQYF. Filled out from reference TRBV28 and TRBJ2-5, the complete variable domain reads DVKVTQSSRYLVKRTGEKVFLECVQDMDHENMFWYRQDPGLGLRLIYFSYDVKMKEKGDIPEGYSVSREKKERFSLILESASTNQTSMYLCASREGAETQYFGPGTRLLVL.

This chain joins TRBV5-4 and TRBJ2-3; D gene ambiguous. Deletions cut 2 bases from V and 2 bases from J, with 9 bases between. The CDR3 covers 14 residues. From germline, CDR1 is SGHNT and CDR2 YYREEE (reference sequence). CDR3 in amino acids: CASSLGSSTDTQYF. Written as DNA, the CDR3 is TGTGCCAGCAGCTTAGGATCCTCCACAGATACGCAGTATTTT.

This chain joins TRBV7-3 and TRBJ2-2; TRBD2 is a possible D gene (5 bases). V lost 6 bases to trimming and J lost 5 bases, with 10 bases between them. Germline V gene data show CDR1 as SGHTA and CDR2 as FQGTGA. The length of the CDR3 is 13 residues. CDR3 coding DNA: TGTGCCAGCAGGACACCGGGGACCGGGGAGCTGTTTTTT. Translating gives CASRTPGTGELFF.

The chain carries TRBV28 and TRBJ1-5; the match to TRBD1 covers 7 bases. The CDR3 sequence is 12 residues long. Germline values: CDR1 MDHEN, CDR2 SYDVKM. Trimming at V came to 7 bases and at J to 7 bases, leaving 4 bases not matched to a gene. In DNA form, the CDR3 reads TGTGCCAGCAATCCAGGGGGGCAGCCCCAGCATTTT. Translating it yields CASNPGGQPQHF.

The CDR3 DNA follows: TGCGCCAGCAGCCCCTTGGGGGGACGTCGGGGCGGGGAGCTGTTTTTT. Protein sequence: CASSPLGGRRGGELFF. J is TRBJ2-2 and V is TRBV4-3; D is perhaps TRBD2 (6 bases). Trimming pared 4 bases from V and 7 bases from J, leaving 19 bases between. Germline lookup yields CDR1 LGHNA and CDR2 YSLEER. The CDR3 is 16 residues long.

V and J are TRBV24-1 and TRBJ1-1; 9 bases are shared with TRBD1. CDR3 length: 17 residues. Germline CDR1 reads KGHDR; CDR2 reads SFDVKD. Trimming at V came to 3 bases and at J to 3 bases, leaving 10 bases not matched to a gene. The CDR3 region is CATSDGTGSDGYTEAFF. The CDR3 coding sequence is TGTGCCACCAGTGATGGGACAGGGTCGGATGGGTACACTGAAGCTTTCTTT.

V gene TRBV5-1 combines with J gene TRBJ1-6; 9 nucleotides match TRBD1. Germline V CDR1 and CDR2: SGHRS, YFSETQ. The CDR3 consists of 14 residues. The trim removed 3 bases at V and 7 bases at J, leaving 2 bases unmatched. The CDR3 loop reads CASSSGTGNSPLHF. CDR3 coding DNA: TGCGCCAGCAGCTCCGGGACAGGGAATTCACCCCTCCACTTT.

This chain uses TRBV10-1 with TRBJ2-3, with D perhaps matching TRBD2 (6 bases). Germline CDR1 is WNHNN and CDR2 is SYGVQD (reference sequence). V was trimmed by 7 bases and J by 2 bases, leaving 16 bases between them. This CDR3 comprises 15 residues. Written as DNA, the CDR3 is TGCGCCAGCACCCTCCTAGCGAGGTTCACAGATACGCAGTATTTT. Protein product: CASTLLARFTDTQYF.